The present TCR beta chain was sequenced within a study of monozygotic twins with inflammatory bowel disease. Broader study findings: It was not supported that a single strong signal or clonotype was associated with IBD.

This CDR3 has 15 amino acids. Germline V lookup: CDR1 SNHLY, CDR2 FYNNEI. In preparing each TCR library, about 3.5 ug of total RNA was used. Amplification used two nested PCRs: around 15 cycles, then 9 cycles, on TCRalpha/TCRbeta cDNA. TCRdb re-analyzed the 5' RACE reads; it lists each CDR3 protein once, without DNA. This sample's table reports 200,000 to 250,000 distinct CDR3 sequences. To note about this clonotype: Antigen: not known.

This TCR came from a human donor with ulcerative colitis or Crohn's disease, or a healthy co-twin of an affected twin (not recorded which). The rearrangement uses TRBV2 and TRBJ2-5; TCRdb's D call, TRBD2, is unchecked because there is no DNA. The material sequenced was blood. The CDR3 protein is CASSPLAGIQETQYF.